The rows below give T cell receptor beta chains drawn from one sample of a study of T cell changes during pregnancy in multiple sclerosis. Repertoires were generated with immunoSEQ multiplex PCR, while TCRdb's copy carries only in-frame clones and drops some. The table records some 87,000 clones, more than 80% of them present only once. Here the sequenced sample was CD4+ T cells from peripheral blood mononuclear cells, taken before pregnancy. The receptors originated from a female donor with multiple sclerosis, enrolled in a pregnancy study. Each CDR3 is given with its conserved first and last residue. The D gene is left open where the match is weak. Clone size is given for some rows only: seen once, a few or many times, or a class if the clone is expanded.

TRBJ2-1	TRBD2	-	TRBV5-1	CASKDSGVPYNEQFF	TGCGCCAGCAAGGATAGCGGGGTCCCCTACAATGAGCAGTTCTTC
TRBJ1-2	TRBD1	-	TRBV27	CASSKLDRGHGYTF	TGTGCCAGCAGTAAATTAGACAGGGGGCATGGCTACACCTTC
TRBJ2-5	-	-	TRBV6-5	CASSRRGAQETQYF	TGTGCCAGCAGTCGACGGGGGGCCCAAGAGACCCAGTACTTC
TRBJ1-5	-	-	TRBV30	CAWNRAGDQPQHF	TGTGCCTGGAATCGGGCAGGGGATCAGCCCCAGCATTTT
TRBJ1-3	TRBD1	-	TRBV2	CASSGTGTGSNTIYF	TGTGCCAGCAGTGGAACCGGGACAGGGTCAAACACCATATATTTT
TRBJ1-5	-	-	TRBV12-5	CATSPGREAGQPQHF	TGTGCTACTTCCCCCGGGAGGGAGGCTGGGCAGCCCCAGCATTTT
TRBJ2-7	TRBD2	-	TRBV27	CASSPLTSGNNEQYF	TGTGCCAGCAGTCCGCTGACTAGCGGGAACAACGAGCAGTACTTC
TRBJ1-1	-	-	TRBV7-3	CASSGTGSTEAFF	TGTGCCAGCAGCGGCACAGGGTCCACTGAAGCTTTCTTT
TRBJ1-1	-	-	TRBV5-8	CASSGRRGQEAFF	TGTGCCAGCAGCGGGAGGAGGGGCCAAGAAGCTTTCTTT
TRBJ1-2	TRBD1	-	TRBV9	CASSVAGTGGWGYTF	TGTGCCAGCAGCGTAGCAGGGACAGGTGGATGGGGCTACACCTTC
TRBJ2-1	TRBD2	-	TRBV9	CASSPTTTSGASNSYNEQFF	TGTGCCAGCAGCCCCACGACGACTAGCGGGGCATCCAACTCCTACAATGAGCAGTTCTTC
TRBJ1-3	TRBD1	-	TRBV9	CASSGQGVGNTIYF	TGTGCCAGCAGCGGACAGGGCGTTGGAAACACCATATATTTT
TRBJ2-5	TRBD2	-	TRBV2	CASRVRQAGGETQYF	TGTGCCAGCAGAGTACGGCAGGCGGGGGGGGAGACCCAGTACTTC
TRBJ2-7	-	-	TRBV25-1	CASSGGREQYF	TGTGCCAGCAGTGGAGGAAGGGAGCAGTACTTC
TRBJ2-2	-	-	TRBV4-1	CASSHGTTNTGELFF	TGCGCCAGCAGCCATGGGACAACGAACACCGGGGAGCTGTTTTTT
TRBJ1-5	TRBD1	-	TRBV6-4	CASSERQGYLYYQPQHF	TGTGCCAGCAGTGAACGACAGGGCTATCTCTATTACCAGCCCCAGCATTTT
TRBJ2-2	TRBD1	-	TRBV19	CASERTGGTGELFF	TGTGCCAGCGAGAGGACAGGGGGGACCGGGGAGCTGTTTTTT
TRBJ2-2	-	few	TRBV15	CATEKAGELFF	TGTGCCACCGAGAAAGCCGGGGAGCTGTTTTTT
TRBJ1-6	TRBD1	-	TRBV27	CASRGTGAGSPLHF	TGTGCCAGCAGGGGGACAGGGGCGGGATCACCCCTCCACTTT
TRBJ2-7	TRBD1	-	TRBV30	CAWSVGPGQVVHEQYF	TGTGCCTGGAGTGTAGGGCCGGGACAGGTCGTCCACGAGCAGTACTTC
TRBJ1-2	-	-	TRBV28	CASSFRGSGYTF	TGTGCCAGCAGTTTCAGAGGGAGTGGCTACACCTTC
TRBJ1-1	-	-	TRBV30	CAWSARQNTEAFF	TGTGCCTGGAGTGCGAGGCAGAACACTGAAGCTTTCTTT
TRBJ1-2	-	-	TRBV7-2	CASSLGPGGGNGYTF	TGTGCCAGCAGCTTAGGACCGGGGGGCGGAAATGGCTACACCTTC
TRBJ2-3	TRBD2	-	TRBV14	CASSQGRLAGGIDTQYF	TGTGCCAGCAGCCAAGGCCGGCTAGCGGGGGGAATAGATACGCAGTATTTT
TRBJ1-4	TRBD1	-	TRBV5-1	CASSRTGGTETNEKLFF	TGCGCCAGCAGCCGGACAGGGGGTACGGAAACTAATGAAAAACTGTTTTTT
TRBJ1-4	TRBD1	-	TRBV9	CASSSQTATGRNEKLFF	TGTGCCAGCAGCTCTCAGACCGCGACAGGGAGGAATGAAAAACTGTTTTTT
TRBJ2-1	TRBD2	once	TRBV9	CASSPIGGRDEQFF	TGTGCCAGCAGTCCGATCGGAGGGAGGGATGAGCAGTTCTTC